Listed below are T cell receptor beta chains from one sample, sequenced in a study of T-cell memory formation after mild COVID-19. TCRdb passed the 5' RACE reads through MiXCR, listing each CDR3 protein once. The sample shows more than 150,000 distinct CDR3 sequences, around a tenth of them seen only once. Sequencing was done on a sample of PBMCs or a T cell subset sorted from them (not recorded which). The receptor set was obtained from a man aged 18 to 30 who had mild COVID-19 (a few samples of this study predate the infection). Cell type and time point are not known. Each CDR3 is given with its conserved first and last residue. Each record gives: V gene, CDR3 length, J gene, D gene, clone size, CDR3 DNA, CDR3 protein. A D gene is named only where the DNA matches it firmly. Some rows have no size entry. The others give once, few or many, or a class for an expanded clone.

>TRBV6-6|14|TRBJ2-1|TRBD1|-
TGTGCCAGCAGCTACAACAGGGGTGGGAATGAGCAGTTCTTC
CASSYNRGGNEQFF
>TRBV24-1|14|TRBJ2-5|TRBD1|few
TGTGCCACCAGTGATTGGGACAGTCAAGAGACCCAGTACTTC
CATSDWDSQETQYF
>TRBV11-2|13|TRBJ1-1|TRBD1|-
TGTGCCAGCAGCTCGCAGGGGGGGGCCAAAGCTTTCTTT
CASSSQGGAKAFF
>TRBV4-3|15|TRBJ2-3|TRBD1|few
TGCGCCAGCAGCCAAGAAGGACAGGGCGGGGATACGCAGTATTTT
CASSQEGQGGDTQYF
>TRBV7-2|15|TRBJ1-6|-|-
TGTGCCAGCAGCTTAGTTAAGGGGACGCGTACACCCCTCCACTTT
CASSLVKGTRTPLHF
>TRBV29-1|12|TRBJ1-4|TRBD1|-
TGCAGCGTTGGACAGGGTGGTGAAAAACTGTTTTTT
CSVGQGGEKLFF
>TRBV20-1|16|TRBJ1-1|TRBD1|few
TGCAGTGCTTCCGGTACCCCGGGACAGGGAGGCACTGAAGCTTTCTTT
CSASGTPGQGGTEAFF
>TRBV7-9|16|TRBJ2-3|TRBD2|few
TGTGCCAGCAGCCCTTTGCGGGGGGGAGGCACAGATACGCAGTATTTT
CASSPLRGGGTDTQYF
>TRBV5-4|15|TRBJ2-3|-|-
TGTGCCAGCAGCTCTATGACAGGTTACACAGATACGCAGTATTTT
CASSSMTGYTDTQYF
>TRBV9|15|TRBJ2-4|TRBD1|-
TGTGCCAGCAGCGTGAACCGGGACAGGGGACACGTTCAGTACTTC
CASSVNRDRGHVQYF
>TRBV4-3|14|TRBJ1-1|-|-
TGCGCCAGCAGCCAGACAGGCGGGAGGACTGAAGCTTTCTTT
CASSQTGGRTEAFF
>TRBV11-2|17|TRBJ2-2|TRBD2|few
TGTGCCAGCAGCCCGAGACTAGCGGGGGACGGTACCGGGGAGCTGTTTTTT
CASSPRLAGDGTGELFF
>TRBV20-1|14|TRBJ2-1|TRBD2|-
TGCAGTGCCCCGACTAGCGGGGGGGCGAATGAGCAGTTCTTC
CSAPTSGGANEQFF
>TRBV7-3|15|TRBJ2-2|TRBD2|-
TGTGCCAGCAGCCCTAACGGGAGGAGCACCGGGGAGCTGTTTTTT
CASSPNGRSTGELFF
>TRBV24-1|16|TRBJ2-3|TRBD2|-
TGTGCCACCAGTGATCCTGGACTAGCTCCCCCAGATACGCAGTATTTT
CATSDPGLAPPDTQYF
>TRBV7-9|15|TRBJ1-1|-|few
TGTGCCAGCAGCTCCAGGGGAAACCGATACACTGAAGCTTTCTTT
CASSSRGNRYTEAFF
>TRBV7-2|14|TRBJ2-7|-|many
TGTGCCAGCAGCCCTACCAACATGGGGGTCGAGCAGTACTTC
CASSPTNMGVEQYF
>TRBV4-1|17|TRBJ2-3|TRBD2|many
TGCGCCAGCAGCCAACCCCGACTAGCGCGGGCGGAAGATACGCAGTATTTT
CASSQPRLARAEDTQYF
>TRBV5-1|14|TRBJ2-2|TRBD1|-
TGCGCCAGCAGCTTTCAGGGGGACACCGGGGAGCTGTTTTTT
CASSFQGDTGELFF
>TRBV6-5|14|TRBJ2-7|-|-
TGTGCCAGCAGTTCCACCCACAGGGTGGGAGAGCAGTACTTC
CASSSTHRVGEQYF
>TRBV19|14|TRBJ1-1|-|-
TGTGCCAGTAGTGCTCTTTCAAGGTCAACTGAAGCTTTCTTT
CASSALSRSTEAFF
>TRBV12-3/TRBV12-4|13|TRBJ2-5|-|many
TGTGCCAGCAGTTTGTCAGAGAAAGAGACCCAGTACTTC
CASSLSEKETQYF
>TRBV7-6|13|TRBJ1-4|-|many
TGTGCCAGCAGCTCGCGGGGGCGAGAAAAACTGTTTTTT
CASSSRGREKLFF
>TRBV6-6|12|TRBJ1-2|-|many
TGTGCCAGCAGACCGGGGGGGGATGGCTACACCTTC
CASRPGGDGYTF
>TRBV7-8|23|TRBJ2-5|-|-
TGTGCCAGCAGCTTACCAAGAAAGGAGAACCCCCTGAACAGAACGTCCTCGTTGGAGACCCAGTACTTC
CASSLPRKENPLNRTSSLETQYF
>TRBV7-9|13|TRBJ1-5|-|-
TGTGCCAGCAGCTTAGAGGGAAAGCAGCCCCAGCATTTT
CASSLEGKQPQHF
>TRBV18|14|TRBJ1-1|-|-
TGTGCCAGCTCACTGGGCACAGGGTACACTGAAGCTTTCTTT
CASSLGTGYTEAFF
>TRBV5-4|13|TRBJ2-1|-|-
TGTGCCAGCGGGGGGGGCCTCGACAATGAGCAGTTCTTC
CASGGGLDNEQFF
>TRBV30|13|TRBJ1-2|TRBD1|-
TGTGCCTGGAGTGTGACAGGGGTCTATGGCTACACCTTC
CAWSVTGVYGYTF